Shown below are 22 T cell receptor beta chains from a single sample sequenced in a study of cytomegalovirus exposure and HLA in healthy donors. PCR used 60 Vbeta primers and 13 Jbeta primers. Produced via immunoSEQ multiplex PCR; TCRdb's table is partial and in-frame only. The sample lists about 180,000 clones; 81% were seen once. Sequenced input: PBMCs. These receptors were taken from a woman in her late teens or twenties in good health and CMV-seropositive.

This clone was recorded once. The CDR3 DNA follows: TGTGCCAGTAGTATAGGGTCAGGGGGCTACGAGCAGTACTTC. Amino acid sequence: CASSIGSGGYEQYF. The V gene is TRBV19, the J gene TRBJ2-7, with 7 bases matching TRBD1. With V trimmed by 1 base and J by 3 bases, 3 bases remained unmatched. Germline-derived CDR1 and CDR2 are LNHDA and SQIVND (reference sequence). This CDR3 comprises 14 residues.

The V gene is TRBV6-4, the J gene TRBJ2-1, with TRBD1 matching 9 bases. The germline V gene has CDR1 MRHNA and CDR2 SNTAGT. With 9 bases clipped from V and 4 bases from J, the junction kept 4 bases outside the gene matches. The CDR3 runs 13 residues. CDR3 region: CARGGTGYNEQFF. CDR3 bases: TGTGCCAGGGGGGGGACAGGGTACAATGAGCAGTTCTTC.

In DNA form, the CDR3 reads TGCGCCAGCAGTGAAACCGGGACAGGGGTGGTAGGTGAAGCTTTCTTT. Protein sequence: CASSETGTGVVGEAFF. This chain joins TRBV10-1 and TRBJ1-1, with 10 nucleotides matching TRBD1. Germline CDR1 reads WNHNN; CDR2 reads SYGVQD (reference sequence). This CDR3 region has 16 residues. With 3 bases clipped from V and 7 bases from J, the junction kept 11 bases outside the gene matches.

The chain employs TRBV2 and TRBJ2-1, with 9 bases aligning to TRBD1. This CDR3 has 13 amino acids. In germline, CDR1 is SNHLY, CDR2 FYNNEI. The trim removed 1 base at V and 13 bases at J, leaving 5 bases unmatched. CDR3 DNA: TGTGCCAGCAGTGAAGAGACAGGGGGTGGTCAGTTCTTC. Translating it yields CASSEETGGGQFF.

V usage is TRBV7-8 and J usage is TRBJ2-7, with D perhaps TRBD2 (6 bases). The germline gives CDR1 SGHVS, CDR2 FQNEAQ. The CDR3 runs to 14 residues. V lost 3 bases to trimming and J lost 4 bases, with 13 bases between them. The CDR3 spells CASSLGGDLYEQYF. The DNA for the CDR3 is TGTGCCAGCAGCTTGGGAGGAGATTTATACGAGCAGTACTTC.

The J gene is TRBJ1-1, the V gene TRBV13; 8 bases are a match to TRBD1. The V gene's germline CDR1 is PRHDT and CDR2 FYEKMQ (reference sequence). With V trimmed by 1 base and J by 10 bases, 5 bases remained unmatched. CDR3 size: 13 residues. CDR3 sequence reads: CASSLDRGRGAFF. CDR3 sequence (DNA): TGTGCCAGCAGCTTAGACAGGGGGAGGGGAGCTTTCTTT.

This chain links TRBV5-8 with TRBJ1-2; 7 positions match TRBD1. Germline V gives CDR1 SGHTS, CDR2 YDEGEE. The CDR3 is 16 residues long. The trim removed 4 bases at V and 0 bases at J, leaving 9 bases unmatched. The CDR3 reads CASSGLGTEANYGYTF. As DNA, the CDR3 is TGTGCCAGCAGCGGACTGGGGACAGAAGCTAACTATGGCTACACCTTC.

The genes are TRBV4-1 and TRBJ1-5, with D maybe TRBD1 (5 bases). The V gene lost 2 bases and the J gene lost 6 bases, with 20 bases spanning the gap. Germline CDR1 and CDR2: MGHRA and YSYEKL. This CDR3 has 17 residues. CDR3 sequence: CASSQPGTLKGGQPQHF. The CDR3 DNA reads TGCGCCAGCAGCCAACCCGGGACTCTAAAAGGCGGTCAGCCCCAGCATTTT.

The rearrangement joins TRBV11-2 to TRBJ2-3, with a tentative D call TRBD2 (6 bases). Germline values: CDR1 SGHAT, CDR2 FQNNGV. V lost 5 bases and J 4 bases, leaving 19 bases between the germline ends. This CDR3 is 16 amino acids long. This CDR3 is CASSGGTGSGSDTQYF. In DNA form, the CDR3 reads TGTGCCAGCAGCGGGGGTACAGGTAGCGGTTCAGATACGCAGTATTTT. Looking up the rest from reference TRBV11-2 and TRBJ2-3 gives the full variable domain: EAGVAQSPRYKIIEKRQSVAFWCNPISGHATLYWYQQILGQGPKLLIQFQNNGVVDDSQLPKDRFSAERLKGVDSTLKIQPAKLEDSAVYLCASSGGTGSGSDTQYFGPGTRLTVL.

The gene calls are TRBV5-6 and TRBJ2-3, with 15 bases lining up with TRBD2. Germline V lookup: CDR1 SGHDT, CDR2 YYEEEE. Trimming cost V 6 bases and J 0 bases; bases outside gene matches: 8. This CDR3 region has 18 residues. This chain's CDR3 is CASIPGLAGGGSTDTQYF. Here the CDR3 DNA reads TGTGCCAGCATCCCGGGACTAGCGGGGGGTGGTAGCACAGATACGCAGTATTTT.

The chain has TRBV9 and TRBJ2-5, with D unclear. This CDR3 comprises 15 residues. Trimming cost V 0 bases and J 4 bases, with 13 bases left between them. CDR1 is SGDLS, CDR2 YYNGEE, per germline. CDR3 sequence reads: CASSVGGNPGETQYF. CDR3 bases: TGTGCCAGCAGCGTAGGAGGCAACCCGGGAGAGACCCAGTACTTC.

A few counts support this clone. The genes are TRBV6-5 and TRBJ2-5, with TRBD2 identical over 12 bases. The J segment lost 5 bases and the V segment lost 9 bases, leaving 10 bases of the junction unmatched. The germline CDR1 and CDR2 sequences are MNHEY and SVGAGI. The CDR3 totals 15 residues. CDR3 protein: CARGGPSGGAETQYF. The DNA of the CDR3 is TGTGCCAGGGGGGGCCCTAGCGGGGGGGCGGAGACCCAGTACTTC.

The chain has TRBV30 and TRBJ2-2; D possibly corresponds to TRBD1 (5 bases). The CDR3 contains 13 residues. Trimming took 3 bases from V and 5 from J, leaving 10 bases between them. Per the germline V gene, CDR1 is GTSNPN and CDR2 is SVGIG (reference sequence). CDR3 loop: CAWRNRGTGELFF. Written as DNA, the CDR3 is TGTGCCTGGAGGAATAGGGGAACCGGGGAGCTGTTTTTT.

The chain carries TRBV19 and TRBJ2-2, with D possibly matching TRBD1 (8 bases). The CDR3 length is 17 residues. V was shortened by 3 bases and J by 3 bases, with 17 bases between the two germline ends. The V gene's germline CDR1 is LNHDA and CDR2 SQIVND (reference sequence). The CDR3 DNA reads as TGTGCCAGTAGTATGGGGGTTACAGGGGGGGACACCGGGGAGCTGTTTTTT. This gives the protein CASSMGVTGGDTGELFF.

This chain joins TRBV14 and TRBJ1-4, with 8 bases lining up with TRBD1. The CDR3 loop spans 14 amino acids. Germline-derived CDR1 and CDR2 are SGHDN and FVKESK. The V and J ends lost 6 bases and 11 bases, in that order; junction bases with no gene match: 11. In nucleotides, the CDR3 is TGTGCCAGCAGGCAGACAGGGGATTCAGGGAAACTGTTTTTT. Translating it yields CASRQTGDSGKLFF. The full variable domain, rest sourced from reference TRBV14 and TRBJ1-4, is EAGVTQFPSHSVIEKGQTVTLRCDPISGHDNLYWYRRVMGKEIKFLLHFVKESKQDESGMPNNRFLAERTGGTYSTLKVQPAELEDSGVYFCASRQTGDSGKLFFGSGTQLSVL.

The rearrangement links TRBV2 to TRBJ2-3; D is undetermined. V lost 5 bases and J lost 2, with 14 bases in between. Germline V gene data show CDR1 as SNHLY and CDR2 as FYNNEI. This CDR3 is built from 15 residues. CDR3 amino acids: CASSLRLGPTDTQYF. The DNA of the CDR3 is TGTGCCAGCAGTCTACGTTTGGGCCCCACAGATACGCAGTATTTT.

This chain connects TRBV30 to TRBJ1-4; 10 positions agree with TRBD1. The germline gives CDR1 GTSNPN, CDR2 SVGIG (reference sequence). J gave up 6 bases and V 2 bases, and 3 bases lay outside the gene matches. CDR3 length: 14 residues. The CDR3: CAWSLGTGDEKLFF. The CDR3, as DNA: TGTGCCTGGAGTCTCGGGACAGGGGATGAAAAACTGTTTTTT.

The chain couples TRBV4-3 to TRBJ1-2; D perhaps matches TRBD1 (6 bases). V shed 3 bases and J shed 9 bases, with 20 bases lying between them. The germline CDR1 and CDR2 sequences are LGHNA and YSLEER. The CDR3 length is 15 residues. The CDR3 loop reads CASSQHRDTSASYTF. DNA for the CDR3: TGCGCCAGCAGCCAGCACAGGGACACGTCGGCAAGCTACACCTTC.

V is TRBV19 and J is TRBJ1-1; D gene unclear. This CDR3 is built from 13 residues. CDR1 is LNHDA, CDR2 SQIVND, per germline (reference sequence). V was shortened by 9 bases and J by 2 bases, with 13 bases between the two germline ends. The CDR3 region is CASVLSPNTEAFF. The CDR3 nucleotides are TGTGCCAGCGTCCTGAGTCCCAACACTGAAGCTTTCTTT.

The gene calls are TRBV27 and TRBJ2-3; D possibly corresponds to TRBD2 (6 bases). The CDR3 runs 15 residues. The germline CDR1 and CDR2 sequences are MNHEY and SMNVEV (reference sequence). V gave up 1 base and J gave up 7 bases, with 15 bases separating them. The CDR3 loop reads CASSLFGGALNTQYF. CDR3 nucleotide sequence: TGTGCCAGCAGTTTATTTGGAGGGGCGCTTAATACGCAGTATTTT.

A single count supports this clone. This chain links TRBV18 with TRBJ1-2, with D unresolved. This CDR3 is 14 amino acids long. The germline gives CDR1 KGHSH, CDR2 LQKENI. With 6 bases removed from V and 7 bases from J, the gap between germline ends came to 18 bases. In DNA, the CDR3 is TGTGCCAGCTCGCACAAACGGGATCGGTCTGGCTACACCTTC. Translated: CASSHKRDRSGYTF. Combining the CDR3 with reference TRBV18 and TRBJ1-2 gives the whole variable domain NAGVMQNPRHLVRRRGQEARLRCSPMKGHSHVYWYRQLPEEGLKFMVYLQKENIIDESGMPKERFSAEFPKEGPSILRIQQVVRGDSAAYFCASSHKRDRSGYTFGSGTRLTVV.

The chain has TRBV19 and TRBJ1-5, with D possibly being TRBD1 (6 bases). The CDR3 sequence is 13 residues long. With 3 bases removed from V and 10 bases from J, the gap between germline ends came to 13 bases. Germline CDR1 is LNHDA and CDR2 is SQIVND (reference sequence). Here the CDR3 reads CASSMGGPDPQHF. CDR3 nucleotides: TGTGCCAGTAGTATGGGGGGGCCCGACCCCCAGCATTTT. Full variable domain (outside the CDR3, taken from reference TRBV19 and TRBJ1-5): DGGITQSPKYLFRKEGQNVTLSCEQNLNHDAMYWYRQDPGQGLRLIYYSQIVNDFQKGDIAEGYSVSREKKESFPLTVTSAQKNPTAFYLCASSMGGPDPQHFGDGTRLSIL.